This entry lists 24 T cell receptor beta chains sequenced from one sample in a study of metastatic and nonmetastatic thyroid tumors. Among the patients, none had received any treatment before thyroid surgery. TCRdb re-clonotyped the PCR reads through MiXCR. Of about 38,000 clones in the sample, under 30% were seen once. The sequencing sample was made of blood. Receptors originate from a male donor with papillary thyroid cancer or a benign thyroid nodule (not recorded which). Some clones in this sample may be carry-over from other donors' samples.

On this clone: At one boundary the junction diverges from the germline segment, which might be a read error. CDR3 nucleotides: TGTGCCAGCAGCCAACGTGGGGAGGGCTCACCCTTCCACTTT. Translating gives CASSQRGEGSPFHF. The chain links TRBV13 to TRBJ1-6; no clear D gene. This CDR3 contains 14 residues. CDR1 PRHDT and CDR2 FYEKMQ come from the germline V gene (reference sequence).

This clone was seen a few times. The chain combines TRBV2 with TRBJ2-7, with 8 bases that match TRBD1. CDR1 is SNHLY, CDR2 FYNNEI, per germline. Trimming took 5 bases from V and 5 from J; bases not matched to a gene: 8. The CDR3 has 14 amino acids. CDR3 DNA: TGTGCCAGCAGTCAAACAGGGGGTGTCAACGAGCAGTACTTC. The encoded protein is CASSQTGGVNEQYF.

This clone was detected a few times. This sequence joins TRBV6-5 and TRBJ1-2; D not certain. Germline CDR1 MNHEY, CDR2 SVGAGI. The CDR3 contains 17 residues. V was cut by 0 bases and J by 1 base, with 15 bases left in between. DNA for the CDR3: TGTGCCAGCAGTTACTCGATAGCATCGGGAGTTAACTATGGCTACACCTTC. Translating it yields CASSYSIASGVNYGYTF.

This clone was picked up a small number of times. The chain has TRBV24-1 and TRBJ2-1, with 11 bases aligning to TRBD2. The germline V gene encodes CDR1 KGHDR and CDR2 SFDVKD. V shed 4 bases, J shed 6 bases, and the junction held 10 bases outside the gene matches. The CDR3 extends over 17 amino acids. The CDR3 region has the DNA TGTGCCACCAGTGAAAAACCGGGACTAGCGGATCCCAATGAGCAGTTCTTC. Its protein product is CATSEKPGLADPNEQFF.

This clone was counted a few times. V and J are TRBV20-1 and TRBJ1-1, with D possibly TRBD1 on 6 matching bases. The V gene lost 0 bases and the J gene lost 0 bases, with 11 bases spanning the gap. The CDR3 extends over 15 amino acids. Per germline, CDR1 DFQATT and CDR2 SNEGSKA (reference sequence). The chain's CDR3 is CSARDGTSLNTEAFF. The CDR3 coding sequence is TGCAGTGCTAGAGACGGGACAAGCCTGAACACTGAAGCTTTCTTT.

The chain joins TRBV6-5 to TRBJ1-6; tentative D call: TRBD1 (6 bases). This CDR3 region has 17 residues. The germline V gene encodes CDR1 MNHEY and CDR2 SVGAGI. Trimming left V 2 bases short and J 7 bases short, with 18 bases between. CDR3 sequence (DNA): TGTGCCAGCAGTTACGCCTTCCCACAGGGTGGGAATTCACCCCTCCACTTT. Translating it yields CASSYAFPQGGNSPLHF.

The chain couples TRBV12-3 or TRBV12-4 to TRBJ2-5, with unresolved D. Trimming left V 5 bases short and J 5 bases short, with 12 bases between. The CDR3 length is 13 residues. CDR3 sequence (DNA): TGTGCCAGCAGTCAGGTCCCCTTTGAGACCCAGTACTTC. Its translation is CASSQVPFETQYF.

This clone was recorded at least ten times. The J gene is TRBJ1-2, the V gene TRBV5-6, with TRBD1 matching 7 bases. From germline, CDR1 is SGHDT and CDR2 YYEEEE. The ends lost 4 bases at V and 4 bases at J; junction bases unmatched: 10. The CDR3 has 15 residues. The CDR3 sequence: CASSPGTARSYGYTF. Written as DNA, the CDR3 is TGTGCCAGCAGCCCCGGGACAGCGAGAAGCTATGGCTACACCTTC.

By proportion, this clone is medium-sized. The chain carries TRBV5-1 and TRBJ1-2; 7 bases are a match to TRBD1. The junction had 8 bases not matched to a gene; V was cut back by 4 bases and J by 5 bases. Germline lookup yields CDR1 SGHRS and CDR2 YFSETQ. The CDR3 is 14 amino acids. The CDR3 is CASSPQQGRYGYTF. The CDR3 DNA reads TGCGCCAGCAGCCCCCAACAGGGGAGGTATGGCTACACCTTC.

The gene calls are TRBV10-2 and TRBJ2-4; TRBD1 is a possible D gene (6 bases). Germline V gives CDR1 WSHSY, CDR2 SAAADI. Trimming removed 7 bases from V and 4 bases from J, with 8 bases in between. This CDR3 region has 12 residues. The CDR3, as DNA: TGCGCCAGCAAGGGGACAAAAAACATTCAGTACTTC. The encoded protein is CASKGTKNIQYF.

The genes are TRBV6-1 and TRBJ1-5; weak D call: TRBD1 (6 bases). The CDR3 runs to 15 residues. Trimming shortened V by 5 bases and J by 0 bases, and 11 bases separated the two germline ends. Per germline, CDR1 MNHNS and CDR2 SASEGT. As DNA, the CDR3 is TGTGCCAGCAGTCGGCAGGGACATAGCAATCAGCCCCAGCATTTT. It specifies CASSRQGHSNQPQHF.

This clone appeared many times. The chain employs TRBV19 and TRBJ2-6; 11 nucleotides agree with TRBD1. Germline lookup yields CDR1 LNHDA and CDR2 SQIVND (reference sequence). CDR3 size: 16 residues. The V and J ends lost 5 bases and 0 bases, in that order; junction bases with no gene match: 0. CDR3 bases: TGTGCCAGTAGTGGGACAGGGGGCTCTGGGGCCAACGTCCTGACTTTC. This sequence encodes CASSGTGGSGANVLTF.

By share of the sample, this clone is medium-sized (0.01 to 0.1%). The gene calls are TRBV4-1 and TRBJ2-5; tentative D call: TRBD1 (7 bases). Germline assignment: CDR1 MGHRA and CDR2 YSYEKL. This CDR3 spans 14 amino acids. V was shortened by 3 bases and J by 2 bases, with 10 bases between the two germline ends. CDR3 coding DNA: TGCGCCAGCAGCCAGGAGGGGGCTCAAGAGACCCAGTACTTC. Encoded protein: CASSQEGAQETQYF.

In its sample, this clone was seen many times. CDR3 amino acids: CASSPRGATEAFF. In nucleotides, the CDR3 is TGTGCCAGCAGCCCTCGGGGGGCCACTGAAGCTTTCTTT. The chain links TRBV7-9 to TRBJ1-1; a weak D match, TRBD1 (6 bases). This CDR3 has 13 residues. Trimming left V 5 bases short and J 4 bases short, with 11 bases between. Germline CDR1 is SEHNR and CDR2 is FQNEAQ (reference sequence).

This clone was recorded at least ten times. CDR3 coding DNA: TGTGCCAGCAGGGCGGGAGACCAAACAGATACGCAGTATTTT. Protein product: CASRAGDQTDTQYF. The rearrangement uses TRBV28 and TRBJ2-3, with 7 bases matching TRBD2. V lost 6 bases to trimming and J lost 3 bases; unmatched junction nucleotides: 6. CDR3 length: 14 amino acids. CDR1 MDHEN and CDR2 SYDVKM come from the germline V gene. The full variable domain, completed using reference TRBV28 and TRBJ2-3, is DVKVTQSSRYLVKRTGEKVFLECVQDMDHENMFWYRQDPGLGLRLIYFSYDVKMKEKGDIPEGYSVSREKKERFSLILESASTNQTSMYLCASRAGDQTDTQYFGPGTRLTVL.

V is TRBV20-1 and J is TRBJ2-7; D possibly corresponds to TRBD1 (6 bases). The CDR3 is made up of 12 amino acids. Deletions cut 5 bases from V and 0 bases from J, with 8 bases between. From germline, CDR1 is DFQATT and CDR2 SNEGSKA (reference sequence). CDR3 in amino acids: CSAGDNSYEQYF. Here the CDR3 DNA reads TGCAGTGCTGGGGACAACTCCTACGAGCAGTACTTC.

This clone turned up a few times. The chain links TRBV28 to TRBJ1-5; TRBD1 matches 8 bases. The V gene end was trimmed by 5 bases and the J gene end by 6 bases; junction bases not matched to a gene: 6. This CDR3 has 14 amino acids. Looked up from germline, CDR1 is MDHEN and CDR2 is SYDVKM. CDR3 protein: CASSKRQGIQPQHF. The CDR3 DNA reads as TGTGCCAGCAGTAAGCGACAGGGGATTCAGCCCCAGCATTTT.

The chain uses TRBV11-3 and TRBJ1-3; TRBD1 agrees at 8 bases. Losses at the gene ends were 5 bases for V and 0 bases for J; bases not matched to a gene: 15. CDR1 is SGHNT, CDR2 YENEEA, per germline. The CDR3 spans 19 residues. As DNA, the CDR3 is TGTGCCAGCAGCCAACGGCGGACAGGGCCCCTGGTCTCTGGAAACACCATATATTTT. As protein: CASSQRRTGPLVSGNTIYF.

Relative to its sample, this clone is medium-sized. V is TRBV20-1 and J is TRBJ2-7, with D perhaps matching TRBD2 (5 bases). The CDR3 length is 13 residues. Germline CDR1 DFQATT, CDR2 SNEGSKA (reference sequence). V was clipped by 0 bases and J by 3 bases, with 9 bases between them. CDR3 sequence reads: CSARESSDYEQYF. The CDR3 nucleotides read TGCAGTGCTAGAGAGAGTAGCGACTACGAGCAGTACTTC.

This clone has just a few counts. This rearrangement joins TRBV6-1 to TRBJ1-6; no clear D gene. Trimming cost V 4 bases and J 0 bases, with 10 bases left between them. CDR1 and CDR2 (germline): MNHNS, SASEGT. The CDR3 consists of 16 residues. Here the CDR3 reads CASSGGFSSYNSPLHF. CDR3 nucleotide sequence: TGTGCCAGCAGTGGGGGTTTCAGCTCCTATAATTCACCCCTCCACTTT.

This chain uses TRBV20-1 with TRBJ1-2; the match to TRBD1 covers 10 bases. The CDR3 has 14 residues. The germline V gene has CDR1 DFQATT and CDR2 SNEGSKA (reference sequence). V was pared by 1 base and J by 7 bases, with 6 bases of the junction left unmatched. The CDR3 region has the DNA TGCAGTGCTAGAGCAGGCGACAGGGGGCTTGGCTACACCTTC. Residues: CSARAGDRGLGYTF.

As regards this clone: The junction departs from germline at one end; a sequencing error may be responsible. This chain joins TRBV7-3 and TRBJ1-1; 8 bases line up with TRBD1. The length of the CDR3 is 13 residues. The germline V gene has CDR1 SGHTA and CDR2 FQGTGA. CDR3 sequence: CARSGQGRTEAFF. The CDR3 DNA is TGTGCCAGAAGTGGACAGGGACGGACTGAAGCCTTCTTT.

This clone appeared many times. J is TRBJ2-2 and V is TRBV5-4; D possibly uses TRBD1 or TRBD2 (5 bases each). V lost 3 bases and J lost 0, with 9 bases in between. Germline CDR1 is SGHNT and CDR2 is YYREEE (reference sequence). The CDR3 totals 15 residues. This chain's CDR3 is CASSWDPANTGELFF. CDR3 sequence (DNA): TGTGCCAGCAGCTGGGACCCCGCGAACACCGGGGAGCTGTTTTTT.

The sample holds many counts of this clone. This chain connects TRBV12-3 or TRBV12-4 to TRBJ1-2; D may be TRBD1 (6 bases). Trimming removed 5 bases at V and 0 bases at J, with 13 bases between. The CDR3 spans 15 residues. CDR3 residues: CASSDNRVTNYGYTF. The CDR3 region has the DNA TGTGCCAGCAGTGATAACAGGGTTACTAACTATGGCTACACCTTC.